These 32 T cell receptor beta chains came from one sample sequenced in a study of cytomegalovirus exposure and HLA in healthy donors. PCR used 60 Vbeta primers and 13 Jbeta primers. This table comes from immunoSEQ multiplex PCR, and its TCRdb copy is limited to in-frame clones, with some not included. The table lists fewer than 200,000 clones, around 80% of them singletons. Sequenced sample: PBMCs. The receptor set was obtained from a young woman in good health and CMV-seronegative.

V usage is TRBV9 and J usage is TRBJ2-1; 8 bases map to TRBD2. This CDR3 has 16 residues. Trimming removed 5 bases from V and 1 base from J; junction bases left unmatched: 8. Germline lookup yields CDR1 SGDLS and CDR2 YYNGEE. The CDR3 nucleotides read TGTGCCAGCAGTCTCGGGGGGGCGAATTCCTACAATGAGCAGTTCTTC. It yields the protein CASSLGGANSYNEQFF.

This clone occurred once. The chain uses TRBV10-3 and TRBJ2-5; TRBD1 matches at 7 bases. The CDR3 contains 15 residues. V trimming: 6 bases; J trimming: 0 bases; junction bases outside the gene matches: 7. Germline V CDR1 and CDR2: ENHRY, SYGVKD. CDR3 residues: CAIRPGQWNQETQYF. In DNA, the CDR3 is TGTGCCATCAGGCCGGGACAGTGGAACCAAGAGACCCAGTACTTC.

This sequence joins TRBV6-5 and TRBJ1-2, with a possible D match to TRBD1 (5 bases). V was trimmed by 0 bases and J by 6 bases, leaving 8 bases between them. The germline gives CDR1 MNHEY, CDR2 SVGAGI. The CDR3 consists of 13 residues. This CDR3 is CASSYSGVDGYTF. In DNA, the CDR3 is TGTGCCAGCAGTTACTCAGGGGTTGATGGCTACACCTTC.

Concerning this clone: Other DNA sequences in the same sample also yield this CDR3. The chain has TRBV28 and TRBJ1-2; D is unclear. The V and J ends lost 3 bases and 4 bases respectively, with 9 bases between them. The CDR3 contains 13 residues. Germline V CDR1 and CDR2: MDHEN, SYDVKM. The CDR3 DNA is TGTGCCAGCAGTTTTGCAGGAGGCTATGGCTACACCTTC. Protein sequence: CASSFAGGYGYTF.

V and J are TRBV4-3 and TRBJ1-2; the match to TRBD1 covers 12 bases. The germline V gene encodes CDR1 LGHNA and CDR2 YSLEER. J lost 3 bases, V lost 0 bases, and 11 bases had no gene match. The length of the CDR3 is 19 residues. The CDR3 region is CASSQDLGGTGGAYYGYTF. The CDR3, as DNA: TGCGCCAGCAGCCAAGATCTGGGGGGGACAGGGGGCGCCTACTATGGCTACACCTTC.

Points on this clone: Relative to the germline gene, one junction end is altered; a read error may explain this. The J gene is TRBJ2-3, the V gene TRBV10-2, with a possible D match to TRBD1 (5 bases). CDR3 size: 14 residues. Germline lookup yields CDR1 WSHSY and CDR2 SAAADI. CDR3 region: CAGSGEGGTDTQYF. CDR3 sequence (DNA): TGCGCCGGCAGTGGGGAAGGGGGCACAGATACGCAGTATTTT.

The V gene is TRBV11-3, the J gene TRBJ1-3, with D possibly being TRBD1 (6 bases). The V and J ends lost 4 bases and 2 bases respectively, with 12 bases between them. CDR3 length equals 15 residues. From germline, CDR1 is SGHNT and CDR2 YENEEA. Here the CDR3 DNA reads TGTGCCAGCAGCTCCGACAGGAGCCCTGGAAACACCATATATTTT. This gives the protein CASSSDRSPGNTIYF.

This chain uses TRBV14 with TRBJ2-3, with 12 bases lining up with TRBD2. Germline V gene data show CDR1 as SGHDN and CDR2 as FVKESK. V lost 4 bases and J lost 4; bases outside the gene matches: 12. The CDR3 spans 18 residues. DNA of the CDR3: TGTGCCAGCAGCCCTGGACTAGCGGGGCGTTTGTTGGCAGATACGCAGTATTTT. It codes for CASSPGLAGRLLADTQYF.

The chain carries TRBV11-2 and TRBJ2-7; D perhaps matches TRBD2 (5 bases). Germline CDR1 is SGHAT and CDR2 is FQNNGV. With 5 bases removed from V and 0 bases from J, the gap between germline ends came to 26 bases. The CDR3 is made up of 19 amino acids. CDR3 in DNA: TGTGCCAGCAGCCCGGGGTGGGAGTGGGCGACTCCTGGCTCCTACGAGCAGTACTTC. It translates to CASSPGWEWATPGSYEQYF. Complete variable domain (other parts from reference TRBV11-2 and TRBJ2-7): EAGVAQSPRYKIIEKRQSVAFWCNPISGHATLYWYQQILGQGPKLLIQFQNNGVVDDSQLPKDRFSAERLKGVDSTLKIQPAKLEDSAVYLCASSPGWEWATPGSYEQYFGPGTRLTVT.

This chain uses TRBV28 with TRBJ1-2; TRBD1 agrees at 11 bases. The ends lost 11 bases at V and 8 bases at J; junction bases unmatched: 13. The CDR3 sequence is 14 residues long. Germline values: CDR1 MDHEN, CDR2 SYDVKM. The CDR3 DNA sequence: TGTGCCTCCTGGACAGGGGGCATATATGGGGGCTACACCTTC. Encoded protein: CASWTGGIYGGYTF.

The chain has TRBV10-3 and TRBJ2-7, with 10 bases that match TRBD1. CDR1 and CDR2 (germline): ENHRY, SYGVKD. The trim removed 4 bases at V and 3 bases at J, leaving 3 bases unmatched. This CDR3 comprises 14 residues. This chain's CDR3 is CAISAGQGDYEQYV. CDR3 nucleotide sequence: TGTGCCATCAGTGCAGGACAGGGGGACTACGAGCAGTACGTC.

This clone came up once. CDR3 in amino acids: CASSLMPVAKNIQYF. The CDR3 region has the DNA TGCGCCAGCAGCTTGATGCCGGTAGCCAAAAACATTCAGTACTTC. The chain carries TRBV5-1 and TRBJ2-4; D not resolved. Germline V gives CDR1 SGHRS, CDR2 YFSETQ. The CDR3 sequence is 15 residues long. Trimming removed 1 base from V and 0 bases from J, with 8 bases in between.

The rearrangement uses TRBV7-2 and TRBJ2-7, with TRBD1 as a possible D gene (6 bases). Germline values: CDR1 SGHTA, CDR2 FQGNSA. CDR3 length: 14 amino acids. The V end was cut by 5 bases, the J end by 0 bases, with 11 bases between. The CDR3 nucleotides are TGTGCCAGCAGCCTCCGGGACAACTCCTACGAGCAGTACTTC. This codes for CASSLRDNSYEQYF.

V gene TRBV6-5 combines with J gene TRBJ2-3; unclear D gene. V was clipped by 4 bases and J by 2 bases, with 13 bases between them. The germline gives CDR1 MNHEY, CDR2 SVGAGI. This CDR3 has 15 amino acids. CDR3 loop: CASSLSRYVTDTQYF. The CDR3 nucleotides are TGTGCCAGCAGTTTGTCGCGATACGTCACAGATACGCAGTATTTT.

V is TRBV29-1 and J is TRBJ2-5, with D tentatively TRBD1 (6 bases). V was pared by 6 bases and J by 5 bases, with 22 bases between. The CDR3 extends over 15 amino acids. Germline CDR1 and CDR2: SQVTM and ANQGSEA. The CDR3 spells CSVQGQKLSGETQYF. The CDR3 region has the DNA TGCAGCGTCCAAGGACAGAAGCTCTCGGGGGAGACCCAGTACTTC.

The V gene is TRBV28, the J gene TRBJ1-1, with 9 bases fitting TRBD1. CDR1 is MDHEN, CDR2 SYDVKM, per germline. The CDR3 is made up of 16 amino acids. V lost 7 bases, J lost 5 bases, and 14 bases stayed unmatched. The CDR3 here is CASTSPGQGPWTEAFF. For the CDR3, the DNA is TGTGCCAGCACCTCACCGGGACAGGGACCCTGGACTGAAGCTTTCTTT.

The rearrangement links TRBV27 to TRBJ1-2; possible D gene TRBD1, 6 bases. The CDR3 length is 13 residues. Looked up from germline, CDR1 is MNHEY and CDR2 is SMNVEV (reference sequence). Trimming took off 5 bases at V and 3 bases at J, with 10 bases between the two ends. The CDR3 loop is CASSPGQYYGYTF. CDR3 nucleotides: TGTGCCAGCAGTCCAGGACAGTACTATGGCTACACCTTC.

The V and J genes are TRBV28 and TRBJ2-1, with TRBD2 matching 14 bases. CDR1 is MDHEN and CDR2 is SYDVKM in the germline V gene. The CDR3 contains 16 residues. V gave up 6 bases and J gave up 9 bases; unmatched junction bases: 10. DNA for the CDR3: TGTGCCAGCAGATTACCGGGACTAGCGGGAGACGGTGAGCAGTTCTTC. Protein: CASRLPGLAGDGEQFF.

The chain has TRBV28 and TRBJ2-5; possible D gene TRBD2, 6 bases. Trimming stripped 3 bases from V and 5 bases from J, with 16 bases between. CDR3 length: 15 amino acids. CDR1 MDHEN and CDR2 SYDVKM come from the germline V gene. CDR3 nucleotide sequence: TGTGCCAGCAGTTTTTTGTCGGGGGTACGGGAGACCCAGTACTTC. Translating gives CASSFLSGVRETQYF.

V gene TRBV4-2 combines with J gene TRBJ2-1, with a tentative D call TRBD2 (5 bases). The CDR3 has 14 residues. V lost 3 bases and J 0 bases, leaving 6 bases between the germline ends. The germline gives CDR1 LGHNA, CDR2 YNFKEQ. The CDR3 is CASSQGSSYNEQFF. As DNA, the CDR3 is TGTGCCAGCAGCCAGGGGAGCTCCTACAATGAGCAGTTCTTC.

V is TRBV13 and J is TRBJ2-7; 8 bases match TRBD2. CDR3 size: 15 residues. V shed 5 bases and J 4 bases; nucleotides not matched to a gene: 10. CDR1 and CDR2 from the germline V gene are PRHDT and FYEKMQ (reference sequence). The CDR3 nucleotides read TGTGCCAGCAGCCCTCGGGGACTAGAAATTTACGAGCAGTACGTC. Its translation: CASSPRGLEIYEQYV.

The chain employs TRBV6-6 and TRBJ2-1, with 7 nucleotides matching TRBD1. Unmatched junction bases numbered 6, after V lost 7 bases and J lost 3 bases. Germline CDR1 MNHNY, CDR2 SVGAGI (reference sequence). This CDR3 is 14 amino acids long. The CDR3 coding sequence is TGTGCCAGCACCAGGGGGTACCTCTACAATGAGCAGTTCTTC. It is translated as CASTRGYLYNEQFF.

The chain links TRBV6-5 to TRBJ1-4; no clear D gene. The CDR3 is 14 amino acids. Germline CDR1 and CDR2: MNHEY and SVGAGI. The V end was cut by 7 bases, the J end by 5 bases, with 14 bases between. The CDR3 loop reads CASTINRGNEKLFF. CDR3 sequence (DNA): TGTGCCAGCACTATAAACCGAGGGAATGAAAAACTGTTTTTT.

This chain links TRBV28 with TRBJ2-4; 8 bases are shared with TRBD2. Germline V gene lookup returns CDR1 MDHEN and CDR2 SYDVKM. The CDR3 runs 15 residues. V lost 6 bases and J lost 7; bases outside the gene matches: 11. In DNA form, the CDR3 reads TGTGCCAGCAGCCCACTGCGAGCGGGAGTTAACATTCAGTACTTC. Encoded protein: CASSPLRAGVNIQYF.

CDR3 coding DNA: TGTGCCTGTTGGGGGGTTTCCTACGAGCAGTACTTC. Its translation: CACWGVSYEQYF. The rearrangement links TRBV30 to TRBJ2-7; weak D call: TRBD2 (6 bases). This CDR3 is 12 amino acids long. The germline CDR1 and CDR2 sequences are GTSNPN and SVGIG (reference sequence). V lost 6 bases and J 1 base, leaving 10 bases between the germline ends. The full variable domain, with the rest looked up from reference TRBV30 and TRBJ2-7, is SQTIHQWPATLVQPVGSPLSLECTVEGTSNPNLYWYRQAAGRGLQLLFYSVGIGQISSEVPQNLSASRPQDRQFILSSKKLLLSDSGFYLCACWGVSYEQYFGPGTRLTVT.

The genes are TRBV5-1 and TRBJ2-5; the match to TRBD2 covers 16 bases. The V segment lost 4 bases and the J segment 3 bases; nucleotides outside the gene matches: 9. The germline gives CDR1 SGHRS, CDR2 YFSETQ. The CDR3 consists of 18 residues. The CDR3 DNA reads TGCGCCAGCAGCAACCCCGGGACTAGCGGGAGGGCAAAAGAGACCCAGTACTTC. This codes for CASSNPGTSGRAKETQYF.

The chain couples TRBV28 to TRBJ1-5, with D unresolved. Germline CDR1 and CDR2: MDHEN and SYDVKM. V was cut by 4 bases and J by 5 bases, with 12 bases left in between. This CDR3 has 14 residues. CDR3 protein: CASSYRDRDQPQHF. The CDR3 coding sequence is TGTGCCAGCAGTTACCGGGATAGGGATCAGCCCCAGCATTTT.

The chain carries TRBV29-1 and TRBJ2-7; a possible D gene is TRBD1 (6 bases). The germline V gene has CDR1 SQVTM and CDR2 ANQGSEA. The CDR3 sequence is 14 residues long. In nucleotides, the CDR3 is TGCAGGAAGGGGGAAGATCCGAGCTCCTACGAGCAGTACTTC. Translation gives CRKGEDPSSYEQYF.

J is TRBJ2-7 and V is TRBV6-4; 7 positions agree with TRBD2. After removal of 4 bases from V and 9 bases from J, the junction contained 12 bases not matched to a gene. The CDR3 loop spans 14 amino acids. Germline lookup yields CDR1 MRHNA and CDR2 SNTAGT. The CDR3 DNA reads as TGTGCCAGCAGTGCGGGGAGGGCGGAGGACGGGCAGTACGTC. Protein product: CASSAGRAEDGQYV.

This clone was picked up a small number of times. The chain carries TRBV4-1 and TRBJ2-3; the D gene is possibly TRBD2 (5 bases). Per the germline V gene, CDR1 is MGHRA and CDR2 is YSYEKL. The CDR3 loop spans 13 amino acids. V was cut by 0 bases and J by 6 bases, with 7 bases left in between. The CDR3 loop is CASSQDPGDTQYF. CDR3 nucleotides: TGCGCCAGCAGCCAAGATCCGGGGGATACGCAGTATTTT.

In DNA form, the CDR3 reads TGTGCCAGCAGCCGAACAACACAGGGTTACGGCTACGAGCAGTACTTC. This codes for CASSRTTQGYGYEQYF. This rearrangement joins TRBV4-2 to TRBJ2-7; a weak D match, TRBD1 (6 bases). With 4 bases removed from V and 3 bases from J, the gap between germline ends came to 19 bases. CDR1 LGHNA and CDR2 YNFKEQ come from the germline V gene. This CDR3 is 16 amino acids long.

This chain joins TRBV27 and TRBJ2-2, with D maybe TRBD2 (5 bases). The CDR3 extends over 15 amino acids. Trimming removed 8 bases at V and 1 base at J, with 14 bases between. The V gene's germline CDR1 is MNHEY and CDR2 SMNVEV (reference sequence). CDR3 protein: CASSEIGVNTGELFF. The CDR3 coding sequence is TGTGCCAGCTCTGAAATCGGGGTGAACACCGGGGAGCTGTTTTTT.